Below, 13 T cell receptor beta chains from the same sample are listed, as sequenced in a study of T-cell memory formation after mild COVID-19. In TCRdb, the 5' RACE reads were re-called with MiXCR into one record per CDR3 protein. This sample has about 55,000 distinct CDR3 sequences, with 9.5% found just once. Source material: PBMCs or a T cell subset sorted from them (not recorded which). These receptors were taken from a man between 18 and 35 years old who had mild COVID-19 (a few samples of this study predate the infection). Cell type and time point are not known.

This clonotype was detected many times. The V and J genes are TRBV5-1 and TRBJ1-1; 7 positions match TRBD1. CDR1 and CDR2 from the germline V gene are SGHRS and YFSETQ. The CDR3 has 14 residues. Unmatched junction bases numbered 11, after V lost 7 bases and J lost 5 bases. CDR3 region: CASAIQGISTEAFF. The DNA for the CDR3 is TGCGCCAGCGCAATACAGGGGATAAGTACTGAAGCTTTCTTT.

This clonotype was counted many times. The CDR3 region is CASSLDVTETYEQYF. CDR3 nucleotide sequence: TGCGCCAGCAGTCTGGACGTGACGGAGACCTACGAGCAGTACTTC. The chain couples TRBV4-1 to TRBJ2-7; D is uncertain. Germline CDR1 MGHRA, CDR2 YSYEKL. Trimming removed 6 bases from V and 2 bases from J, with 17 bases in between. The CDR3 is 15 amino acids.

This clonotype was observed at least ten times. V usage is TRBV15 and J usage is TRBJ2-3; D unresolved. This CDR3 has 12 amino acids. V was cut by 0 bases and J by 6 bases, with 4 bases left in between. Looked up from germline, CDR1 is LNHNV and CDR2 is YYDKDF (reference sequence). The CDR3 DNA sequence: TGTGCCACCAGCAGAGAGGGGGATACGCAGTATTTT. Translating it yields CATSREGDTQYF.

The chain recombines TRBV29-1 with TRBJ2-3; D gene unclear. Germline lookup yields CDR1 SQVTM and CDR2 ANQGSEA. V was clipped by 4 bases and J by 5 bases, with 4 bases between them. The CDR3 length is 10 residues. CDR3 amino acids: CSVAQDTQYF. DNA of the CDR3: TGCAGCGTTGCTCAAGATACGCAGTATTTT.

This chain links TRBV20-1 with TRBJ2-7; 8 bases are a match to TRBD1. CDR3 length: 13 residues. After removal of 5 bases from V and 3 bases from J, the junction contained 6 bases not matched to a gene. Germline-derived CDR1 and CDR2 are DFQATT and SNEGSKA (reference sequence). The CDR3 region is CSARPGQDYEQYF. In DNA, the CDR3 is TGCAGTGCTCGCCCGGGACAGGACTACGAGCAGTACTTC.

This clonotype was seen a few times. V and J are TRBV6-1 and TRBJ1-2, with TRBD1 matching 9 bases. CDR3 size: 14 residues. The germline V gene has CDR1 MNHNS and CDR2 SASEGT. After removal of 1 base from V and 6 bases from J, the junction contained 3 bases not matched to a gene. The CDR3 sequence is CASSEVTGGDGYTF. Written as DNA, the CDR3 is TGTGCCAGCAGTGAAGTTACAGGGGGCGATGGCTACACCTTC.

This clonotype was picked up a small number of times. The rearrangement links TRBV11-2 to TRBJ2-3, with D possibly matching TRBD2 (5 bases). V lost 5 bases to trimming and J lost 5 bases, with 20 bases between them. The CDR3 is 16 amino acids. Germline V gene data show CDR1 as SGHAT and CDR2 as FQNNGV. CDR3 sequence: CASSRDIDPAGDTQYF. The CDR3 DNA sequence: TGTGCCAGCAGCCGCGATATAGACCCCGCGGGAGATACGCAGTATTTT. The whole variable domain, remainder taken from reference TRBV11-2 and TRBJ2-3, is EAGVAQSPRYKIIEKRQSVAFWCNPISGHATLYWYQQILGQGPKLLIQFQNNGVVDDSQLPKDRFSAERLKGVDSTLKIQPAKLEDSAVYLCASSRDIDPAGDTQYFGPGTRLTVL.

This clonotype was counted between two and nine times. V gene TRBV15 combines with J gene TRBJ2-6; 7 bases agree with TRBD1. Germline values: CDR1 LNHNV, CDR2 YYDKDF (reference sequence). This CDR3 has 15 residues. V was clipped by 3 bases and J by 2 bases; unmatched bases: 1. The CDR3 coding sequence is TGTGCCACCAGCAGCCAGGGGGCTGGGGCCAACGTCCTGACTTTC. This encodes CATSSQGAGANVLTF.

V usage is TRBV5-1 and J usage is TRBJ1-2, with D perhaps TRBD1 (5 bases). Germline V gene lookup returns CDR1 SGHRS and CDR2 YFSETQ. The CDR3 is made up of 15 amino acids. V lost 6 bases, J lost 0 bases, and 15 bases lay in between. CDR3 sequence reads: CASITGPGANYGYTF. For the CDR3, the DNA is TGCGCCAGCATAACGGGGCCGGGAGCTAACTATGGCTACACCTTC.

The CDR3 nucleotides are TGCGCCAGCAGCTTGCTACCGGGGGGCCAAGAGACCCAGTACTTC. Its translation is CASSLLPGGQETQYF. The chain links TRBV5-1 to TRBJ2-5, with 7 bases fitting TRBD2. The CDR3 is made up of 15 amino acids. V dropped 1 base and J dropped 1; count of bases not matched to a gene: 4. Germline assignment: CDR1 SGHRS and CDR2 YFSETQ.

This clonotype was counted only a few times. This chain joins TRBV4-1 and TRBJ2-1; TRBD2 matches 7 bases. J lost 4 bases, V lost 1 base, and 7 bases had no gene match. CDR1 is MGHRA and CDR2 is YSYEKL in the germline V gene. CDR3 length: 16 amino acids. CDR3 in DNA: TGCGCCAGCAGCCAAGCTACCAGCGGGGTTTACAATGAGCAGTTCTTC. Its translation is CASSQATSGVYNEQFF.

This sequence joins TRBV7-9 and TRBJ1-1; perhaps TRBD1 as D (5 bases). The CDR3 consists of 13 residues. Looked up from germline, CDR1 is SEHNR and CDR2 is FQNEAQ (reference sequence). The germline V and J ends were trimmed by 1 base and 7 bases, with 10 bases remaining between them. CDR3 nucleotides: TGTGCCAGCAGCTTAGGGCAGGGCAATGAAGCTTTCTTT. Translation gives CASSLGQGNEAFF.

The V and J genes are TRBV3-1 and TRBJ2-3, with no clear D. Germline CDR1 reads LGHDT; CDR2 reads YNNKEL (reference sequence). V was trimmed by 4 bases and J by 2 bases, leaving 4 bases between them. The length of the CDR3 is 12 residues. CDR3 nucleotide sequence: TGTGCCAGCAGCCGAAACACAGATACGCAGTATTTT. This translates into CASSRNTDTQYF.